The sequence of this T cell receptor beta chain was determined in a study of regulatory T cells in long-lasting Graves disease. The time point denotes: newly diagnosed GD, antithyroid drugs for less than 3 months. PBMC-extracted RNA yielded the TCR library. According to the study, TCR beta libraries were built with iRepertoire HTBI primers and CDR3-region Arm-PCR. In TCRdb, the multiplex PCR reads were re-called with MiXCR into one record per CDR3 protein. In the table there are approximately 270,000 distinct CDR3 sequences, about 20% of which are singletons. The study's findings and limits: It is possible that accuracy was reduced by the small size of the sample.

The CDR3 loop spans 19 amino acids. Germline V gene data show CDR1 as SQVTM and CDR2 as ANQGSEA. V was shortened by 3 bases and J by 2 bases, with 28 bases between the two germline ends. This clonotype showed up many times. Its cognate antigen is unknown. These data were also reused for a study on T cells in Graves' hyperthyroidism and ophthalmopathy. That source notes: Diagnosis of hyperthyroidism was new in patients aged 18 to 65, and its duration was under 2 months. Primed by the HTBI set, a first-round RT-PCR was run on the TCR CDR3.

This specimen was peripheral blood mononuclear cells (PBMCs), taken at new diagnosis, from a patient treated with antithyroid drugs. The chain is built from TRBV29-1 and TRBJ1-1; D is perhaps TRBD1 (6 bases). The clonotype originates from a woman aged 25 to 39 with Graves disease. The CDR3 loop is CSVEPRHPGVRGANTEAFF. The CDR3, as DNA: TGCAGCGTTGAGCCCAGACACCCAGGGGTTCGGGGAGCCAACACTGAAGCTTTCTTT.